This T cell receptor (beta chain) stems from a study of T-cell reconstitution after alpha-beta-depleted transplantation in children. Regarding the study as a whole: T-cell counts and diversity at one year following transplant were attributed mainly to newly produced T cells.

Comment on this clonotype: Its antigen remains unknown.

Unique molecular identifiers were incorporated when the TCRbeta library was constructed. A single record per CDR3 protein comes from TCRdb applying MiXCR to the PCR reads. This table holds 440,000 or so distinct CDR3 sequences, approximately 42% found once. The CDR3 totals 15 residues. CDR1 is SGHRS, CDR2 YFSETQ, per germline. The V segment lost 4 bases and the J segment 7 bases; nucleotides outside the gene matches: 5. This TCR came from a girl aged 2-15 years with aplastic anemia, due to receive a stem cell transplant. Material: PBMCs, obtained before TCRalphabeta/CD19-depleted stem cell transplant. The V and J genes are TRBV5-1 and TRBJ2-1; 13 positions agree with TRBD2. CDR3 nucleotide sequence: TGCGCCAGCAGCCGACTAGCGGGGGGAGCGAATGAGCAGTTCTTC. Protein sequence: CASSRLAGGANEQFF.